Ten or more counts support the clone carrying this T cell receptor beta chain. Its antigen is unidentified. The sample belongs to a study of blood T cells in healthy people across ages. Healthy Caucasians from Russia aged about 6 to 90 served as donors. Between the trimmed V and J ends, which lost 4 bases and 0 bases, there was a span of 22 bases. The CDR3 contains 17 residues. Germline CDR1 reads SQVTM; CDR2 reads ANQGSEA. Study-level results: Comparison with aged donors showed that long-lived donors had more naive CD4+ cells and higher diversity.

Sample-barcoded 5' priming and a J-beta primer mix drove a second PCR of roughly 6 to 12 cycles. The authors tagged each cDNA molecule using a template-switch adaptor with 12 random nucleotides. TCRdb re-called the 5' RACE reads through MiXCR, storing one row per CDR3 protein. Of about 380,000 distinct CDR3 sequences listed, more than 45% are singletons. This TCR derives from a man in his sixties in good health. Sample: blood. This sequence joins TRBV29-1 and TRBJ2-7; possibly TRBD2 for D (6 bases). The DNA of the CDR3 is TGCAGCGTTGTTCTACCCCCCTATAGCGGAATCTCCTACGAGCAGTACTTC. Translating gives CSVVLPPYSGISYEQYF.